This paragraph covers one TCR beta chain sequence. Antigen specificity is unknown. V was trimmed by 8 bases and J by 0 bases, leaving 9 bases between them. CDR3 length: 13 amino acids. Germline CDR1 KGHDR, CDR2 SFDVKD. Sequenced by immunoSEQ multiplex PCR; TCRdb stores in-frame clones only, minus some. The table shows about 96,000 clones, with roughly 90% occurring only once. The data were obtained in a study of T cell responses to AZD1222 COVID-19 vaccine. On the study more broadly: Second-dose intervals of approximately 4 or approximately 12 weeks were pooled.

Study-wide findings and caveats: Donors were largely white British and mainly female; clonal diversity was possibly underestimated.

V usage is TRBV24-1 and J usage is TRBJ1-1; D gene ambiguous. Source: peripheral blood, taken on day 0 of AZD1222 vaccination. The sequence came from an adult in good health. CDR3 sequence reads: CATKAGMNTEAFF. The CDR3 bases are TGTGCCACCAAGGCAGGTATGAACACTGAAGCTTTCTTT.